This T cell receptor beta chain appears in the sequencing data of a study of blood T cell repertoires in COVID-19. The wider study: Samples taken during acute and convalescent COVID-19 were collected in the United States, Italy and Spain.

Only in-frame clones appear in the TCRdb table, and some are missing; sequencing was by immunoSEQ multiplex PCR. The sample consists of a few hundred thousand clones, about 92% of them appearing once. The CDR3 is 15 residues long. V was cut by 3 bases and J by 4 bases, with 14 bases left in between. CDR1 is SGHNT, CDR2 YYREEE, per germline (reference sequence). The clonotype was recovered from a man between 18 and 29 years old who had recovered from COVID-19. The sequenced sample was PBMCs or T cells enriched from blood (not recorded which). The chain combines TRBV5-4 with TRBJ1-3; TRBD1 might be the D (5 bases). The CDR3 sequence is CASSSDPEGGNTIYF. The CDR3 region has the DNA TGTGCCAGCAGCTCGGACCCGGAGGGGGGAAACACCATATATTTT.